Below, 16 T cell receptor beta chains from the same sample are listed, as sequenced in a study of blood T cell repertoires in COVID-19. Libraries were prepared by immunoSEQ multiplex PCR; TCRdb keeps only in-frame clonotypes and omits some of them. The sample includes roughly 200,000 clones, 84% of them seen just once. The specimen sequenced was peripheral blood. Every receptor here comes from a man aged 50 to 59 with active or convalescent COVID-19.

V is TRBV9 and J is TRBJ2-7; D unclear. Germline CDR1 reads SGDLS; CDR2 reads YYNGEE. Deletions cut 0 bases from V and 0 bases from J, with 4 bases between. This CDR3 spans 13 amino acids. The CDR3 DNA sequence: TGTGCCAGCAGCGTAGGAGTCTCCTACGAGCAGTACTTC. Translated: CASSVGVSYEQYF.

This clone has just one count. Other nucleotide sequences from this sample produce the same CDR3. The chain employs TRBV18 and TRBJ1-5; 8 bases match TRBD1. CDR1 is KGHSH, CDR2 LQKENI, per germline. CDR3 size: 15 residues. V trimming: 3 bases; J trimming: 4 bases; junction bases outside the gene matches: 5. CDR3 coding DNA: TGTGCCAGCTCACCCCCGGGACAGGAAAATCAGCCCCAGCATTTT. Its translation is CASSPPGQENQPQHF. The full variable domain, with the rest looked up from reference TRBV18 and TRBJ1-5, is NAGVMQNPRHLVRRRGQEARLRCSPMKGHSHVYWYRQLPEEGLKFMVYLQKENIIDESGMPKERFSAEFPKEGPSILRIQQVVRGDSAAYFCASSPPGQENQPQHFGDGTRLSIL.

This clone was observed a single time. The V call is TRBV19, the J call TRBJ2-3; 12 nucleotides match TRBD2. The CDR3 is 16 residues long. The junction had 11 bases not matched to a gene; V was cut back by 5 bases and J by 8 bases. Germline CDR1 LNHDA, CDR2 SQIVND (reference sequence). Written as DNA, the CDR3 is TGTGCCAGTAGTTCCCCGGCTAGCGGGGGGGCGGGTACGCAGTATTTT. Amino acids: CASSSPASGGAGTQYF.

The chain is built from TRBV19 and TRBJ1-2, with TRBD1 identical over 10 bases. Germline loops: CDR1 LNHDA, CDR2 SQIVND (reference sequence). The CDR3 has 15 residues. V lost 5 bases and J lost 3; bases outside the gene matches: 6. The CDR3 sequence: CASSVSGTGDYGYTF. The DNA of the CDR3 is TGTGCCAGTAGTGTCTCCGGGACAGGGGACTATGGCTACACCTTC.

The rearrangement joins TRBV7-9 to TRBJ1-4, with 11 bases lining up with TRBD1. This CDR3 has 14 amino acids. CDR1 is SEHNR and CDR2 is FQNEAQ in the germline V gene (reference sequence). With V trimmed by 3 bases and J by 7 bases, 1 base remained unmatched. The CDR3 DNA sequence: TGTGCCAGCAGCTTGGGGACAGGGGGTGAAAAACTGTTTTTT. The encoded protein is CASSLGTGGEKLFF. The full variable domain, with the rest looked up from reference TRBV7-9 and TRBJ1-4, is DTGVSQNPRHKITKRGQNVTFRCDPISEHNRLYWYRQTLGQGPEFLTYFQNEAQLEKSRLLSDRFSAERPKGSFSTLEIQRTEQGDSAMYLCASSLGTGGEKLFFGSGTQLSVL.

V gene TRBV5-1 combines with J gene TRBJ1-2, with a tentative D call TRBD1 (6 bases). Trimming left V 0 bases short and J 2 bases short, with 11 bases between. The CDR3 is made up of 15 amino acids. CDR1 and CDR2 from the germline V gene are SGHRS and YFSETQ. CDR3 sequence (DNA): TGCGCCAGCAGCTTGGTAGCAGGGGAGAACTATGGCTACACCTTC. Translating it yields CASSLVAGENYGYTF.

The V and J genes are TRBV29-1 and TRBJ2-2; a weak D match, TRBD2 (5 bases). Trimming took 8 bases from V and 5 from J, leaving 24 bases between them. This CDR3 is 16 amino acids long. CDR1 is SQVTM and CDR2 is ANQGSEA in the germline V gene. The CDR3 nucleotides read TGCAGCCAATCCCCTGGACCTCAACGGGGAACCGGGGAGCTGTTTTTT. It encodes CSQSPGPQRGTGELFF.

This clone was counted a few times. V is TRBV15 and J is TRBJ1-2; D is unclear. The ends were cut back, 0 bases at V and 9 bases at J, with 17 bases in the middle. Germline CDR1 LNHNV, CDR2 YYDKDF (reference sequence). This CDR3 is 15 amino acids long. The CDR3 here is CATSREAGSLISYTF. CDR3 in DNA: TGTGCCACCAGCAGAGAAGCAGGCAGCTTAATTAGCTACACCTTC.

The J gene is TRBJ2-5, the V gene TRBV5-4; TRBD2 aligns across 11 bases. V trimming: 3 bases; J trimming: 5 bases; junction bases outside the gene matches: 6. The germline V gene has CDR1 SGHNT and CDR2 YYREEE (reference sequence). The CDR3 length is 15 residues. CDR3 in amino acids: CASSSLAGGRETQYF. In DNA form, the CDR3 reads TGTGCCAGCAGCTCCCTAGCGGGGGGTAGGGAGACCCAGTACTTC.

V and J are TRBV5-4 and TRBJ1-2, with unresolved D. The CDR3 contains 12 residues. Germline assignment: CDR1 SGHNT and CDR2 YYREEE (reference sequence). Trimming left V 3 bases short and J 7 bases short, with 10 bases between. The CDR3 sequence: CASSSTSVGYTF. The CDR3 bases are TGTGCCAGCAGCTCCACCTCGGTTGGCTACACCTTC.

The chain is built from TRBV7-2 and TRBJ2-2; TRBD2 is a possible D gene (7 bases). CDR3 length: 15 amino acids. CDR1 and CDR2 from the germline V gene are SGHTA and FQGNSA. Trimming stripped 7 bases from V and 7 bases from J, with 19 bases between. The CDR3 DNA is TGTGCCAGCACCTCGAAGTGGGGAGGGGGCGGGGAGCTGTTTTTT. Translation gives CASTSKWGGGGELFF.

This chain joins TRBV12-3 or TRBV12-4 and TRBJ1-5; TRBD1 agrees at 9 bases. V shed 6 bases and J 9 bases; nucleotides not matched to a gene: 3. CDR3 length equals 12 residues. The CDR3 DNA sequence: TGTGCCAGCAGGGGACAGGGTGGGCCCCAGCATTTT. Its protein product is CASRGQGGPQHF.

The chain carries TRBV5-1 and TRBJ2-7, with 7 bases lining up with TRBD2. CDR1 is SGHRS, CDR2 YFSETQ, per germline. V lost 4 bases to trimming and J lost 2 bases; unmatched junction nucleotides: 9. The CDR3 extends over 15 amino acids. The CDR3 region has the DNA TGCGCCAGCAGCATGGCCGCGGGGGTAACCTACGAGCAGTACTTC. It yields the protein CASSMAAGVTYEQYF.

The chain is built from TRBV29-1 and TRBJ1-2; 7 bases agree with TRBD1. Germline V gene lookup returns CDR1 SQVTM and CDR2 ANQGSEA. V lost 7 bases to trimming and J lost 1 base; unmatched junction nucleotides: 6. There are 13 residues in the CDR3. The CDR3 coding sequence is TGCAGCGCCGGACAGGCGGATAACTATGGCTACACCTTC. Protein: CSAGQADNYGYTF. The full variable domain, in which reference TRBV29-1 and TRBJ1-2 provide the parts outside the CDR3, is SAVISQKPSRDICQRGTSLTIQCQVDSQVTMMFWYRQQPGQSLTLIATANQGSEATYESGFVIDKFPISRPNLTFSTLTVSNMSPEDSSIYLCSAGQADNYGYTFGSGTRLTVV.

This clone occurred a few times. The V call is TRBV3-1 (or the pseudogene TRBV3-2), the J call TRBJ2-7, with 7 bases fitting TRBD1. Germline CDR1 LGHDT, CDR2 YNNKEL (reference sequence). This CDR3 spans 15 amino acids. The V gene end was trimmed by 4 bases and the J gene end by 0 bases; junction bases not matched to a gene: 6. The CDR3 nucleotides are TGTGCCAGCAGCCGACAGGGAAGGAGCTCCTACGAGCAGTACTTC. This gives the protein CASSRQGRSSYEQYF.

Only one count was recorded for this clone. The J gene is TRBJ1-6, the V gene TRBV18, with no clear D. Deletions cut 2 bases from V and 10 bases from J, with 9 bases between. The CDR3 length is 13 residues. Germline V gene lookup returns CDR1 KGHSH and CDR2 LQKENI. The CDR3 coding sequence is TGTGCCAGCTCACCAGAGGAGGGATCACCCCTCCACTTT. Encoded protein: CASSPEEGSPLHF. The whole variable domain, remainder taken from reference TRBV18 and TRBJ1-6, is NAGVMQNPRHLVRRRGQEARLRCSPMKGHSHVYWYRQLPEEGLKFMVYLQKENIIDESGMPKERFSAEFPKEGPSILRIQQVVRGDSAAYFCASSPEEGSPLHFGNGTRLTVT.